These T cell receptor beta chains were read from a single sample in a study of cytomegalovirus exposure and HLA in healthy donors. Only in-frame clones appear in the TCRdb table, and some are missing; sequencing was by immunoSEQ multiplex PCR. The sample's table shows about 54,000 clones. Sequenced input: PBMCs. Every receptor here comes from a middle-aged woman in good health and CMV-seronegative. Both conserved end residues are part of each CDR3.

v_call | cdr3_aa
TRBV6-5 | CASSATGGLTEAFF
TRBV7-9 | CASSLGLAPSNPNTGELFF
TRBV29-1 | CSVEATGGHGYTF
TRBV28 | CASSTDSPYEQYF
TRBV5-1 | CASSLVTSSPYEQYF
TRBV16 | CASSHTGFEKLFF
TRBV7-2 | CASSLKGPGDTEAFF
TRBV6-5 | CASSLDREPEKLFF
TRBV29-1 | CSVGAGPYEQYF
TRBV7-9 | CASSLGPGIDEQFF
TRBV5-6 | CASSLGGLAGNTGELFF
TRBV18 | CASSPQGAAGAGHSYEQYF
TRBV2 | CASSATSGRAYEQYF
TRBV30 | CAWSVQGSYMFTF
TRBV5-1 | CASSTGEGNIQYF
TRBV6-1 | CASRPTGTYEQYF
TRBV5-1 | CASGVAGGPGTQYF
TRBV25-1 | CASSDWDKMNTEAFF
TRBV6-5 | CASSSAGVTQPQHF
TRBV30 | CAWSATGYYTF
TRBV5-1 | CASSFDLTGINYGYTF
TRBV7-8 | CASSPPGGEHYNEQFF
TRBV5-1 | CASSLQGVFTDTQYF
TRBV27 | CASSSGAGQENTEAFF
TRBV14 | CASSLLAGGPAYEQYF
TRBV7-9 | CASSLVVKVEGDTQYF
TRBV4-2 | CASSQAWAGGPRSTDTQYF
TRBV18 | CASSAGQHYGQYF
TRBV6-1 | CASSAKGPPGADTQYF
TRBV7-2 | CASSGQGAEGYTF
TRBV5-1 | CASSPDRGGNSPLHF
TRBV30 | CAWSPGQLYSNQPQHF
TRBV9 | CASSVTVDGELFF
TRBV5-8 | CASSLSIGGDVSTDTQYF
TRBV6-1 | CASSEYGQPQHF
TRBV28 | CASSFPMGQYNSPLHF
TRBV28 | CASSPNTDTQYF
TRBV5-1 | CASRRDSPYNEQFF
TRBV7-9 | CASSLDTGSGNTIYF
TRBV27 | CASSLFRGGRTDTQYF